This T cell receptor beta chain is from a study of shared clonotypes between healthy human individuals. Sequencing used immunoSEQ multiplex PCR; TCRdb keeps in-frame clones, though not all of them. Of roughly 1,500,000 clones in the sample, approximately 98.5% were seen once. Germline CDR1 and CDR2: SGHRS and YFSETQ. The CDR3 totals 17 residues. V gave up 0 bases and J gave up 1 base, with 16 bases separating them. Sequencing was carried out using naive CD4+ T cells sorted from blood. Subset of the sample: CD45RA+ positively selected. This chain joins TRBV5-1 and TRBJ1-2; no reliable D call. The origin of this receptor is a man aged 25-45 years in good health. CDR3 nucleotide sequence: TGCGCCAGCAGCTTGGGTTTGGAGGGTGATCTTAACTATGGCTACACCTTC. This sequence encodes CASSLGLEGDLNYGYTF.